This T cell receptor beta chain was retrieved from a study of OX40 agonist ivuxolimab in advanced cancers. Sampled blood was obtained at baseline, cycle 4 day 1, and cycle 7 day 1. Some clones are missing from TCRdb's copy, which holds only in-frame ones; the method was immunoSEQ multiplex PCR. The table lists 50,000 or so clones, 80% to 90% of them singletons, with 5.5% to 7% in the top ten. This clone was counted a few times. Trimming removed 0 bases from V and 10 bases from J, with 15 bases in between. The CDR3 is 14 amino acids. The V gene's germline CDR1 is GTSNPN and CDR2 SVGIG (reference sequence).

This receptor was taken from an adult with an advanced solid tumor such as melanoma, head and neck, liver or kidney cancer. The chain combines TRBV30 with TRBJ1-4; D is perhaps TRBD1 (5 bases). The starting material was CD4+ or CD8+ T cells sorted from blood, obtained in a trial of the OX40 agonist ivuxolimab. CDR3 DNA sequence: TGTGCCTGGAGTGTAGCGGCAGGGTCCGGAAAACTGTTTTTT. Translated, it gives CAWSVAAGSGKLFF.